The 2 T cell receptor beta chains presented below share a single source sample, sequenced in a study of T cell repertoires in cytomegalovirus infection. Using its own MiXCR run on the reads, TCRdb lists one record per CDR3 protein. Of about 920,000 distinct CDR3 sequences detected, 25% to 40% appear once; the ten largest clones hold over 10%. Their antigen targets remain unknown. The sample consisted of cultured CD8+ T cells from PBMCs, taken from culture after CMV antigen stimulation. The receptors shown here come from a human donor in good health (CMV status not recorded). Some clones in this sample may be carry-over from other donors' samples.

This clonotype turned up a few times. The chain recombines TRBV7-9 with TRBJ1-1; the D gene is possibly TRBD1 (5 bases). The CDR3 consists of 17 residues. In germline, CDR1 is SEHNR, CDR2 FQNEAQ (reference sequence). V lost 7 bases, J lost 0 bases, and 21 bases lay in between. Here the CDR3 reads CASTPYGVGGMNTEAFF. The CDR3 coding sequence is TGTGCCAGCACCCCCTACGGGGTCGGGGGGATGAACACTGAAGCTTTCTTT.

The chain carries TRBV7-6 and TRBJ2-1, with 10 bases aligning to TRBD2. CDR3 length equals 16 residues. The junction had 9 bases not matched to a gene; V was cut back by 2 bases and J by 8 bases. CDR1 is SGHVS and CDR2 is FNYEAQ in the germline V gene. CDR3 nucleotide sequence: TGTGCCAGCAGCTTACCACAGCGGGGGGGGAGAGATGAGCAGTTCTTC. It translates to CASSLPQRGGRDEQFF.